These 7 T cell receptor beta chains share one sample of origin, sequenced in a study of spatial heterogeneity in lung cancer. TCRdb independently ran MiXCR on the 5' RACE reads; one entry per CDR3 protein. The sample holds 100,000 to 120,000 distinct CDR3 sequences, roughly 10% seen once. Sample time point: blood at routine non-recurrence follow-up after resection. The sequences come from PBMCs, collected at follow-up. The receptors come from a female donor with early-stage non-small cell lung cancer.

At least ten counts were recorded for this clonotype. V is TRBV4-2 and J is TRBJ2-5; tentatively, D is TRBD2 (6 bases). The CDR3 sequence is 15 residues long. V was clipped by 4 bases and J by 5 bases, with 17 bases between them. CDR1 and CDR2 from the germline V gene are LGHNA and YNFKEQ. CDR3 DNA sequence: TGTGCCAGCAGCCTGGGAGGCAGTCGGGTGGAGACCCAGTACTTC. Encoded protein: CASSLGGSRVETQYF.

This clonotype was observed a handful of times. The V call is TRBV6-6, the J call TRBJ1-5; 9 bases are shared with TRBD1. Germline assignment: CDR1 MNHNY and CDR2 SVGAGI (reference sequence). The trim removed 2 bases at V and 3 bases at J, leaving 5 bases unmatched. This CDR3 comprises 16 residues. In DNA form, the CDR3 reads TGTGCCAGCAGTTACAGGCGGACAGGGGTCAATCAGCCCCAGCATTTT. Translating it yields CASSYRRTGVNQPQHF.

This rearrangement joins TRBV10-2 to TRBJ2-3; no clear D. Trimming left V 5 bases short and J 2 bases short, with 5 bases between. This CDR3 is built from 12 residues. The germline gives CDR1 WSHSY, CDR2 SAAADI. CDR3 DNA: TGCGCCAGCAGTACGTCCACAGATACGCAGTATTTT. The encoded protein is CASSTSTDTQYF.

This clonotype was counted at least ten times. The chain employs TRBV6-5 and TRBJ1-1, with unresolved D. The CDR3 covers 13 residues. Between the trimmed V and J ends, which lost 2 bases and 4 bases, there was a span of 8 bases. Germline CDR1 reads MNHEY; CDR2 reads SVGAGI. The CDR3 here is CASSYDGVTEAFF. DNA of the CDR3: TGTGCCAGCAGTTACGACGGGGTCACTGAAGCTTTCTTT.

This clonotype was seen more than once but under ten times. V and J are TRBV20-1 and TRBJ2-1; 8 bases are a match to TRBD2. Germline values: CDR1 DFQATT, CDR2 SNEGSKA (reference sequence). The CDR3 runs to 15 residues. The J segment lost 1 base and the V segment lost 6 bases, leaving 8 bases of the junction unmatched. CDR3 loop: CSAHPSGRSYNEQFF. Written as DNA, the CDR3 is TGCAGTGCCCACCCTAGCGGGCGGTCCTACAATGAGCAGTTCTTC.

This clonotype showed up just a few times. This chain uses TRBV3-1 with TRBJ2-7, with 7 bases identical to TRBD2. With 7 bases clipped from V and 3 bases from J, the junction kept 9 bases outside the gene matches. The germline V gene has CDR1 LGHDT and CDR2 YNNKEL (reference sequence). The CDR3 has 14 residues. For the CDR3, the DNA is TGTGCCAGCACGACGGGGGGAAGTTACTACGAGCAGTACTTC. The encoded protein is CASTTGGSYYEQYF.

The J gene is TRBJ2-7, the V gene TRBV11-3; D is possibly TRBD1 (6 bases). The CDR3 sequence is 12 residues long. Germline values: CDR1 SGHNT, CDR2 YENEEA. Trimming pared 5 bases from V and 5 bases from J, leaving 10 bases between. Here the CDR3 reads CASSGRGNEQYF. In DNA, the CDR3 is TGTGCCAGCAGCGGCAGGGGTAACGAGCAGTACTTC.